The 17 T cell receptor beta chains reported below all come from one sample, sequenced in a study of technical replicates of blood from a handful of donors. Using immunoSEQ multiplex PCR, the repertoire was profiled, and TCRdb retains in-frame clones only, with some absent. The sample contains fewer than 100,000 clones, about 97% of which appear only once. The sequenced material came from T cells isolated from PBMCs. The receptors were gathered from a human donor in good health.

This chain links TRBV2 with TRBJ2-2, with a weak D call TRBD2 (5 bases). The CDR3 runs 15 residues. The V gene's germline CDR1 is SNHLY and CDR2 FYNNEI. V was cut by 0 bases and J by 7 bases, with 12 bases left in between. The CDR3 loop is CASSEAPLVSGELFF. Written as DNA, the CDR3 is TGTGCCAGCAGTGAAGCGCCACTAGTGAGCGGGGAGCTGTTTTTT.

The chain recombines TRBV15 with TRBJ1-2, with D possibly TRBD1 on 6 matching bases. This CDR3 has 14 amino acids. Trimming left V 1 base short and J 7 bases short, with 13 bases between. Looked up from germline, CDR1 is LNHNV and CDR2 is YYDKDF (reference sequence). CDR3 sequence reads: CATSRGAGAGGYTF. The CDR3 nucleotides read TGTGCCACCAGCAGAGGGGCAGGGGCAGGTGGCTACACCTTC.

The rearrangement uses TRBV11-2 and TRBJ2-5; tentatively, D is TRBD2 (6 bases). The germline gives CDR1 SGHAT, CDR2 FQNNGV. The CDR3 is 13 amino acids. Between the trimmed V and J ends, which lost 6 bases and 5 bases, there was a span of 13 bases. CDR3: CASRVTGGETQYF. The CDR3 nucleotides read TGTGCCAGCAGAGTAACTGGGGGGGAGACCCAGTACTTC.

The chain couples TRBV2 to TRBJ2-7; D may be TRBD2 (6 bases). CDR1 and CDR2 (germline): SNHLY, FYNNEI. V dropped 4 bases and J dropped 4 bases, with 14 bases sitting between them. The length of the CDR3 is 14 residues. Written as DNA, the CDR3 is TGTGCCAGCAGTGCTTATCGGGAGAAGTACGAGCAGTACTTC. It translates to CASSAYREKYEQYF.

CDR3 region: CASSLGTGGHYEQYF. CDR3 bases: TGTGCCAGCAGCTTAGGGACAGGGGGCCATTACGAGCAGTACTTC. The chain employs TRBV11-3 and TRBJ2-7; TRBD1 aligns across 11 bases. This CDR3 is built from 15 residues. The germline CDR1 and CDR2 sequences are SGHNT and YENEEA. With 1 base clipped from V and 4 bases from J, the junction kept 3 bases outside the gene matches.

About this clone: Compared with germline, one end of the junction differs, possibly owing to a read error. The chain is built from TRBV7-2 and TRBJ2-5; D gene ambiguous. The CDR3 consists of 13 residues. CDR1 and CDR2 (germline): SGHTA, FQGNSA. Here the CDR3 reads CASSSRGQGTQYF. CDR3 nucleotides: TGTGCCAGCAGCTCGAGAGGCCAAGGGACCCAGTACTTC.

The chain combines TRBV2 with TRBJ1-3; TRBD1 is a possible D gene (5 bases). Trimming took 2 bases from V and 3 from J, leaving 11 bases between them. Looked up from germline, CDR1 is SNHLY and CDR2 is FYNNEI. The CDR3 sequence is 15 residues long. CDR3 in amino acids: CASSELWGSGNTIYF. CDR3 bases: TGTGCCAGCAGTGAACTATGGGGCAGTGGAAACACCATATATTTT.

V and J are TRBV5-1 and TRBJ2-1, with TRBD1 identical over 9 bases. J was trimmed by 7 bases and V by 4 bases; bases with no gene match: 15. Germline V gene lookup returns CDR1 SGHRS and CDR2 YFSETQ. The CDR3 totals 17 residues. CDR3 in DNA: TGCGCCAGCAGCCCCGAGGTGTCGGGACAGGGTGTTAATGAGCAGTTCTTC. Translating gives CASSPEVSGQGVNEQFF.

The chain joins TRBV11-2 to TRBJ2-7, with D perhaps TRBD2 (7 bases). Per germline, CDR1 SGHAT and CDR2 FQNNGV. The CDR3 is 16 amino acids. The ends were cut back, 5 bases at V and 1 base at J, with 18 bases in the middle. CDR3 DNA: TGTGCCAGCAGCAGCGTGAGGGGGGGCCGATCCTACGAGCAGTACTTC. Translated: CASSSVRGGRSYEQYF.

The V and J genes are TRBV5-1 and TRBJ1-2, with D unclear. The germline gives CDR1 SGHRS, CDR2 YFSETQ. The V end was cut by 3 bases, the J end by 0 bases, with 15 bases between. This CDR3 has 16 amino acids. CDR3 loop: CASSSTDPKTNYGYTF. CDR3 in DNA: TGCGCCAGCAGCTCTACAGACCCCAAAACTAACTATGGCTACACCTTC.

V and J are TRBV10-1 and TRBJ2-1; TRBD2 matches at 9 bases. CDR3 length equals 15 residues. V was clipped by 4 bases and J by 2 bases; unmatched bases: 3. CDR1 WNHNN and CDR2 SYGVQD come from the germline V gene (reference sequence). The chain's CDR3 is CASSAGLATYNEQFF. The CDR3 bases are TGCGCCAGCAGTGCGGGACTAGCAACCTACAATGAGCAGTTCTTC.

J is TRBJ1-5 and V is TRBV7-2; D remains ambiguous. Germline loops: CDR1 SGHTA, CDR2 FQGNSA. The CDR3 is 17 amino acids. V was cut by 0 bases and J by 4 bases, with 16 bases left in between. The CDR3 protein is CASSLAPTGVLNQPQHF. The CDR3 DNA follows: TGTGCCAGCAGCTTAGCACCGACCGGGGTACTGAATCAGCCCCAGCATTTT. Using reference TRBV7-2 and TRBJ1-5 for the parts outside the CDR3, the full variable domain is GAGVSQSPSNKVTEKGKDVELRCDPISGHTALYWYRQSLGQGLEFLIYFQGNSAPDKSGLPSDRFSAERTGGSVSTLTIQRTQQEDSAVYLCASSLAPTGVLNQPQHFGDGTRLSIL.

The chain combines TRBV28 with TRBJ2-1, with D unclear. The V and J ends lost 5 bases and 8 bases respectively, with 22 bases between them. The germline CDR1 and CDR2 sequences are MDHEN and SYDVKM. The CDR3 has 16 residues. The CDR3 is CASSPFEATRRDEQFF. The CDR3 coding sequence is TGTGCCAGCAGTCCCTTCGAAGCGACCCGTCGGGATGAGCAGTTCTTC.

The chain uses TRBV4-1 and TRBJ1-5; D is perhaps TRBD1 (5 bases). Trimming left V 1 base short and J 0 bases short, with 16 bases between. The CDR3 is 18 amino acids. Germline V gene data show CDR1 as MGHRA and CDR2 as YSYEKL. CDR3 loop: CASSQGSGGSYSNQPQHF. The CDR3 coding sequence is TGCGCCAGCAGCCAAGGTTCCGGGGGGTCGTATAGCAATCAGCCCCAGCATTTT.

The CDR3 reads CSVGTGGTNTEAFF. CDR3 DNA: TGCAGCGTTGGGACAGGGGGGACGAACACTGAAGCTTTCTTT. The chain combines TRBV29-1 with TRBJ1-1, with TRBD1 matching 10 bases. Losses at the gene ends were 4 bases for V and 1 base for J; bases not matched to a gene: 3. In germline, CDR1 is SQVTM, CDR2 ANQGSEA. This CDR3 contains 14 residues.

The V gene is TRBV11-3, the J gene TRBJ2-4; TRBD2 matches 8 bases. Germline trimming cut 2 bases from V and 0 bases from J; bases unmatched to any gene: 6. The germline gives CDR1 SGHNT, CDR2 YENEEA. The CDR3 is made up of 17 amino acids. The CDR3: CASSLTSGPLAKNIQYF. The CDR3 DNA reads as TGTGCCAGCAGCTTAACTAGCGGCCCCCTAGCCAAAAACATTCAGTACTTC.

The CDR3 region has the DNA TGTGCATCTCGACTAGCTGGGGATGAGCAGTTCTTC. It codes for CASRLAGDEQFF. The gene calls are TRBV2 and TRBJ2-1, with 7 bases fitting TRBD2. Germline-derived CDR1 and CDR2 are SNHLY and FYNNEI. The CDR3 covers 12 residues. Full variable domain (missing parts from reference TRBV2 and TRBJ2-1): EPEVTQTPSHQVTQMGQEVILRCVPISNHLYFYWYRQILGQKVEFLVSFYNNEISEKSEIFDDQFSVERPDGSNFTLKIRSTKLEDSAMYFCASRLAGDEQFFGPGTRLTVL.